This TCR beta chain is drawn from a study of T cells in Graves' hyperthyroidism and ophthalmopathy. Of note for this clonotype: Just one base apart from a much larger clone, this may be a read error.

Amplification of TCR beta CDR3 regions was performed using RNA transcripts as template. HTBI primers were the set used in a first-round RT-PCR of the TCR CDR3. MiXCR, run by TCRdb on the multiplex PCR reads, gives a single entry per CDR3 protein. The sample has nearly 600,000 distinct CDR3 sequences; approximately 15% are singletons. The CDR3 consists of 13 residues. CDR1 and CDR2 (germline): SQVTM, ANQGSEA. The chain carries TRBV29-1 and TRBJ2-3, with a tentative D call TRBD2 (5 bases). The source material was blood. The receptor was derived from a woman between 25 and 40 years old with Graves' hyperthyroidism that later progressed to Graves' ophthalmopathy. CDR3 amino acids: CGEAVDYTDTQYF. In DNA form, the CDR3 reads TGCGGCGAAGCTGTCGACTACACAGATACGCAGTATTTT.